The rows below give T cell receptor beta chains drawn from one sample of a study of human T cells and chemical hapten exposure. TCRdb called the RACE reads again in MiXCR, with one record for every CDR3 protein. The sample consists of 79,000 or so distinct CDR3 sequences, 10% of them appearing once. The sample here was whole blood, taken in connection with sensitization to the hapten diphenylcyclopropenone (DPC). Receptors originate from a woman aged 45-59 years with alopecia areata. Some clones in this sample may be carry-over from other donors' samples. Each CDR3 is given with its conserved first and last residue. The D gene is left open where the match is weak. Only part of the rows carry a size: once, few, many, or a class if the clone is expanded.

j_call: TRBJ2-2; clone_size: few; d_call: -; v_call: TRBV11-1; cdr3_nt: TGTGCCAGCAGCTATGGGGCCGAAGCGCGATACACCGGGGAGCTGTTTTTT; cdr3_aa: CASSYGAEARYTGELFF
j_call: TRBJ2-7; clone_size: few; d_call: -; v_call: TRBV20-1; cdr3_nt: TGCAGTGCCACGGGCAGACCCTCCTACGAGCAGTACTTC; cdr3_aa: CSATGRPSYEQYF
j_call: TRBJ2-1; clone_size: few; d_call: TRBD2; v_call: TRBV12-3/TRBV12-4; cdr3_nt: TGTGCCAGCAGTTTTAGGGGGAGGACTAGCGGGAGCTCCTACAATGAGCAGTTCTTC; cdr3_aa: CASSFRGRTSGSSYNEQFF
j_call: TRBJ2-1; clone_size: few; d_call: -; v_call: TRBV12-3/TRBV12-4; cdr3_nt: TGTGCCAGCAGTTTCCGCTCCTACAATGAGCAGTTCTTC; cdr3_aa: CASSFRSYNEQFF
j_call: TRBJ1-6; clone_size: few; d_call: TRBD1; v_call: TRBV2; cdr3_nt: TGTGCCAGCAGAGCGGGACAGGTTAATTCACCCCTCCACTTT; cdr3_aa: CASRAGQVNSPLHF
j_call: TRBJ2-7; clone_size: -; d_call: -; v_call: TRBV6-2/TRBV6-3; cdr3_nt: TGTGCCAGCTGGGAAGAAGGGGGCGAGCAGTACTTC; cdr3_aa: CASWEEGGEQYF
j_call: TRBJ2-7; clone_size: -; d_call: -; v_call: TRBV10-3; cdr3_nt: TGTGCCATCGCTACAGGGAGAACCGCCTACGAGCAGTACTTC; cdr3_aa: CAIATGRTAYEQYF
j_call: TRBJ2-1; clone_size: few; d_call: TRBD1; v_call: TRBV7-6; cdr3_nt: TGTGCCAGCAGCTTCGGGACAGGGCCCTACAATGAGCAGTTCTTC; cdr3_aa: CASSFGTGPYNEQFF
j_call: TRBJ1-1; clone_size: -; d_call: -; v_call: TRBV3-1; cdr3_nt: TGTGCCAGCAGTGAGGGGAAGAACACTGAAGCTTTCTTT; cdr3_aa: CASSEGKNTEAFF
j_call: TRBJ2-1; clone_size: few; d_call: TRBD2; v_call: TRBV20-1; cdr3_nt: TGCAGTGCTAGAGGTACGGGACTAGCGGACAATGAGCAGTTCTTC; cdr3_aa: CSARGTGLADNEQFF
j_call: TRBJ2-1; clone_size: many; d_call: TRBD2; v_call: TRBV9; cdr3_nt: TGTGCCAGCAGCGCCCAGAGCTCCGGGACTAAGCAGTTCTTC; cdr3_aa: CASSAQSSGTKQFF
j_call: TRBJ1-1; clone_size: few; d_call: -; v_call: TRBV7-3; cdr3_nt: TGTGCCAGCGGCCTTGGAAGGGGTCGGCGAATGAACACTGAAGCTTTCTTT; cdr3_aa: CASGLGRGRRMNTEAFF
j_call: TRBJ1-3; clone_size: many; d_call: TRBD1; v_call: TRBV6-5; cdr3_nt: TGTGCCAGCAGCGCGGGACAGTCTGGAAACACCATATATTTT; cdr3_aa: CASSAGQSGNTIYF
j_call: TRBJ2-6; clone_size: few; d_call: -; v_call: TRBV20-1; cdr3_nt: TGCAGTGCCCTAGACTCTGGGGCCAACGTCCTGACTTTC; cdr3_aa: CSALDSGANVLTF
j_call: TRBJ1-4; clone_size: -; d_call: -; v_call: TRBV7-6; cdr3_nt: TGTGCCAGCAGCTTATCTCGGGGCGCAACTAATGAAAAACTGTTTTTT; cdr3_aa: CASSLSRGATNEKLFF
j_call: TRBJ1-1; clone_size: medium-sized; d_call: -; v_call: TRBV7-3; cdr3_nt: TGTGCCAGCAGCTTCCAGGGTGGAGGGTATACTGAAGCTTTCTTT; cdr3_aa: CASSFQGGGYTEAFF
j_call: TRBJ1-6; clone_size: -; d_call: TRBD1; v_call: TRBV27; cdr3_nt: TGTGCCAGCAGTCCGCGACAGGGGATGGGGCATTCACCCCTCCACTTT; cdr3_aa: CASSPRQGMGHSPLHF
j_call: TRBJ1-5; clone_size: few; d_call: -; v_call: TRBV10-3; cdr3_nt: TGTGCCACCAGTCGGCAGGGAGGGAGCAATCAGCCCCAGCATTTT; cdr3_aa: CATSRQGGSNQPQHF
j_call: TRBJ2-2; clone_size: few; d_call: -; v_call: TRBV5-1; cdr3_nt: TGCGCCAGCAGCCCCGGTTTCGACCAGAACACCGGGGAGCTGTTTTTT; cdr3_aa: CASSPGFDQNTGELFF
j_call: TRBJ2-3; clone_size: few; d_call: -; v_call: TRBV20-1; cdr3_nt: TGCAGTGCTAGAAGGGGAACAGATACGCAGTATTTT; cdr3_aa: CSARRGTDTQYF
j_call: TRBJ2-4; clone_size: many; d_call: TRBD1; v_call: TRBV6-2/TRBV6-3; cdr3_nt: TGTGCCAGCAGTCAAACAGGGGTAGCCAAAAACATTCAGTACTTC; cdr3_aa: CASSQTGVAKNIQYF
j_call: TRBJ2-6; clone_size: few; d_call: TRBD1; v_call: TRBV6-5; cdr3_nt: TGTGCCAGCAGTTACGGGACAGCCAACTCGATCTCTGGGGCCAACGTCCTGACTTTC; cdr3_aa: CASSYGTANSISGANVLTF
j_call: TRBJ2-7; clone_size: -; d_call: -; v_call: TRBV28; cdr3_nt: TGTGCCAGCAGGGCCGGGACCGTCCCCTACGAGCAGTACTTC; cdr3_aa: CASRAGTVPYEQYF
j_call: TRBJ1-5; clone_size: many; d_call: TRBD1; v_call: TRBV12-5; cdr3_nt: TGTGCTAGTGCCAGGGGGAGCAATCAGCCCCAGCATTTT; cdr3_aa: CASARGSNQPQHF
j_call: TRBJ1-2; clone_size: few; d_call: -; v_call: TRBV2; cdr3_nt: TGTGCCAGCAGTGCCGGAAGAATCTATGGCTACACCTTC; cdr3_aa: CASSAGRIYGYTF
j_call: TRBJ2-2; clone_size: few; d_call: -; v_call: TRBV12-3/TRBV12-4; cdr3_nt: TGTGCCAGCAGATTGCGAGGGGGCACCGGGGAGCTGTTTTTT; cdr3_aa: CASRLRGGTGELFF
j_call: TRBJ1-3; clone_size: few; d_call: TRBD1; v_call: TRBV9; cdr3_nt: TGTGCCAGCAGCCCGGGACAGGGTAGAATGGCTGGAAACACCATATATTTT; cdr3_aa: CASSPGQGRMAGNTIYF
j_call: TRBJ2-1; clone_size: -; d_call: -; v_call: TRBV5-6; cdr3_nt: TGTGCCAGCACCGTGGCAAGGAATGAGCAGTTCTTC; cdr3_aa: CASTVARNEQFF
j_call: TRBJ1-1; clone_size: -; d_call: -; v_call: TRBV7-6; cdr3_nt: TGTGTCAGCAGCTTGAAGGAGAACACTGAAGCTTTCTTT; cdr3_aa: CVSSLKENTEAFF
j_call: TRBJ2-5; clone_size: few; d_call: -; v_call: TRBV14; cdr3_nt: TGTGCCAGCAGCCAGTTTTGGGGGGAGACCCAGTACTTC; cdr3_aa: CASSQFWGETQYF
j_call: TRBJ1-1; clone_size: medium-sized; d_call: -; v_call: TRBV29-1; cdr3_nt: TGCAGCGTGGGTGAAGCTTTCTTT; cdr3_aa: CSVGEAFF
j_call: TRBJ2-1; clone_size: few; d_call: TRBD1; v_call: TRBV2; cdr3_nt: TGTGCCAGCACCACCCGAGGGGACAGGGGGCTCAATGAGCAGTTCTTC; cdr3_aa: CASTTRGDRGLNEQFF
j_call: TRBJ1-2; clone_size: -; d_call: -; v_call: TRBV19; cdr3_nt: TGTGCCAGTATCCAGGATTCTTATGGCTACACCTTC; cdr3_aa: CASIQDSYGYTF